This TCR beta chain was sequenced for a study of blood T cell repertoires in COVID-19. On the study more broadly: Nucleic acid was either cDNA or gDNA, and it came from T cells, B-cell-depleted T cells, or PBMCs.

V was pared by 2 bases and J by 0 bases, with 11 bases between. The CDR3 loop spans 16 amino acids. The germline V gene encodes CDR1 SGHTA and CDR2 FQGTGA. The method was immunoSEQ multiplex PCR; TCRdb's version includes in-frame clones alone and lacks a portion of them. The table includes a few hundred thousand clones, around 90% detected once. Sequenced: PBMCs or T cells enriched from blood (not recorded which). The chain employs TRBV7-3 and TRBJ1-3; TRBD1 might be the D (6 bases). The receptor was isolated from a woman aged 40 to 50 who had recovered from COVID-19. CDR3 amino acids: CASSLGTPGSGNTIYF. CDR3 coding DNA: TGTGCCAGCAGCTTAGGGACACCCGGCTCTGGAAACACCATATATTTT.